This is a list of T cell receptor beta chains from one sample in a study of tumor-infiltrating lymphocytes in localized non-small cell lung cancer. Method: immunoSEQ multiplex PCR; TCRdb's copy keeps in-frame clones and lacks some. The sample lists fewer than 20,000 clones, approximately 71% occurring once. Sequenced input: lung tumor tissue. These receptors were obtained from a human donor with non-small cell lung cancer. The CDR3 runs from the conserved cysteine through the conserved F or W. A D gene is named only where the DNA matches it firmly. A row's size may be missing; if present it is once, few, many or a size class.

TRBJ2-1 . 15 . TRBV9 CASSVEGDTYNEQFF TGTGCCAGCAGCGTAGAGGGGGATACCTACAATGAGCAGTTCTTC
TRBJ2-3 medium-sized 14 . TRBV4-2 CASSQASDTDTQYF TGTGCCAGCAGCCAAGCTTCGGACACAGATACGCAGTATTTT
TRBJ2-7 . 13 . TRBV11-2 CASSLETSSKQYF TGTGCCAGCAGCTTAGAGACGAGTTCCAAGCAGTACTTC
TRBJ1-2 . 12 . TRBV19 CASRGAAYGYTF TGTGCCAGTCGGGGGGCCGCCTATGGCTACACCTTC
TRBJ2-3 once 11 . TRBV30 CAWSSGARPYF TGTGCCTGGAGTTCGGGGGCCCGCCCGTATTTT
TRBJ2-1 medium-sized 15 TRBD2 TRBV19 CASSTSGRTGDEQFF TGTGCCAGTAGTACCAGCGGGAGAACGGGAGATGAGCAGTTCTTC
TRBJ1-1 . 15 TRBD1 TRBV18 CASSLSLDRDSEAFF TGTGCCAGCTCACTGAGCCTCGACAGGGACTCTGAAGCTTTCTTT
TRBJ1-3 . 13 . TRBV5-1 CASSLVPGNTIYF TGCGCCAGCAGCTTGGTCCCGGGGAACACCATATATTTT
TRBJ1-5 once 14 . TRBV15 CATSKDIGNQPQHF TGTGCCACCAGCAAGGACATTGGCAATCAGCCCCAGCATTTT
TRBJ1-4 . 15 . TRBV7-9 CASGLWGGTNEKLFF TGTGCCAGCGGCTTATGGGGGGGGACTAATGAAAAACTGTTTTTT
TRBJ2-1 . 12 . TRBV15 CATSKKDNEQFF TGTGCCACCAGCAAAAAGGACAATGAGCAGTTCTTC
TRBJ2-2 few 12 . TRBV29-1 CSVTGPLLELFF TGCAGCGTCACGGGCCCTTTATTGGAGCTGTTTTTT
TRBJ2-1 . 12 TRBD1 TRBV6-1 CASSEGDREMIF TGTGCCAGCAGTGAGGGGGACAGGGAAATGATCTTC
TRBJ2-5 . 15 TRBD1 TRBV7-7 CASSLLGQGEETQYF TGTGCCAGCAGCTTACTCGGACAGGGCGAAGAGACCCAGTACTTC